These 6 T cell receptor beta chains were sequenced from one sample in a study of T cell responses to AZD1222 COVID-19 vaccine. Sequencing was performed with immunoSEQ multiplex PCR; in TCRdb, only in-frame clones are kept and a portion is missing. Here the sample spans 100,000 to 150,000 clones, around 90% being singletons. The specimen comprised peripheral blood, sampled on day 0 of AZD1222 vaccination. The receptor source for this set is an adult in good health.

The chain employs TRBV15 and TRBJ2-7; tentatively, D is TRBD2 (6 bases). The CDR3 is made up of 15 amino acids. Germline V gives CDR1 LNHNV, CDR2 YYDKDF (reference sequence). V shed 0 bases and J shed 0 bases, with 9 bases lying between them. This chain's CDR3 is CATSREGGNSYEQYF. In nucleotides, the CDR3 is TGTGCCACCAGCAGAGAGGGCGGGAACTCCTACGAGCAGTACTTC.

This chain uses TRBV28 with TRBJ1-2; D gene uncertain. Germline V gene data show CDR1 as MDHEN and CDR2 as SYDVKM. The CDR3 has 16 residues. V was shortened by 5 bases and J by 7 bases, with 23 bases between the two germline ends. CDR3 DNA: TGTGCCAGCAGTAACGCGGCGGCGACTTGGGTTGCTGGCTACACCTTC. This sequence encodes CASSNAAATWVAGYTF.

This clone was recorded once. This sequence joins TRBV27 and TRBJ2-7; D remains unclear. The CDR3 extends over 14 amino acids. V was trimmed by 3 bases and J by 7 bases, leaving 16 bases between them. Looked up from germline, CDR1 is MNHEY and CDR2 is SMNVEV (reference sequence). The CDR3 reads CASSFLGPSWEQYF. The CDR3 DNA reads TGTGCCAGCAGTTTTTTAGGCCCTTCTTGGGAGCAGTACTTC.

V and J are TRBV28 and TRBJ1-5; D call uncertain. The germline CDR1 and CDR2 sequences are MDHEN and SYDVKM. The CDR3 has 16 residues. V lost 6 bases and J lost 1, with 16 bases in between. The CDR3 coding sequence is TGTGCCAGCAGCCCCTTGGGTGGCCAGAGCAATCAGCCCCAGCATTTT. Amino acid sequence: CASSPLGGQSNQPQHF.

The chain's CDR3 is CASSPGTGGQPQHF. CDR3 coding DNA: TGTGCCAGCAGCCCAGGGACAGGGGGCCAGCCCCAGCATTTT. V is TRBV4-2 and J is TRBJ1-5; 12 bases line up with TRBD1. The CDR3 is 14 residues long. Per the germline V gene, CDR1 is LGHNA and CDR2 is YNFKEQ. With V trimmed by 4 bases and J by 7 bases, 2 bases remained unmatched.

The chain combines TRBV5-1 with TRBJ1-2; D gene ambiguous. Germline CDR1 SGHRS, CDR2 YFSETQ. There are 13 residues in the CDR3. The V end lost 1 base, the J end lost 0 bases, and 4 bases lay between the germline ends. CDR3 DNA sequence: TGCGCCAGCAGCTTGATGTCTAACTATGGCTACACCTTC. It specifies CASSLMSNYGYTF.